The rows below give T cell receptor beta chains drawn from one sample of a study of T cells in tuberculosis. Sequencing used immunoSEQ multiplex PCR; TCRdb keeps in-frame clones, though not all of them. This sample carries tens of thousands of clones, 95% of them seen once, and the ten largest clones take 3.6%. Sequenced sample: PBMCs. These receptors came from a donor aged 5 to 30 with latent tuberculosis or without tuberculosis infection. Both conserved end residues are part of each CDR3. The D gene is left open where the match is weak. The size entry is marked missing in some rows and otherwise reads once, few, many or a size class.

-	-	TRBJ1-5	TRBV6-1	CASSEGRDQPQHF	TGTGCCAGCAGTGAAGGCAGGGATCAGCCCCAGCATTTT
-	TRBD1	TRBJ2-7	TRBV28	CASRFPPGQGINEQYF	TGTGCCAGCAGATTCCCCCCGGGACAGGGTATCAACGAGCAGTACTTC
-	-	TRBJ2-3	TRBV6-1	CASSDGAGAIRDTQYF	TGTGCCAGCAGTGATGGGGCGGGGGCCATCAGAGATACGCAGTATTTT
-	-	TRBJ2-2	TRBV7-9	CASSLGVANTGELFF	TGTGCCAGCAGCTTGGGAGTCGCGAACACCGGGGAGCTGTTTTTT
-	TRBD2	TRBJ2-1	TRBV18	CASLGQRGPYNEQFF	TGTGCCAGTCTAGGACAGCGGGGGCCTTACAATGAGCAGTTCTTC
-	TRBD1	TRBJ1-2	TRBV2	CASSAPNTGDYGYTF	TGTGCCAGCAGCGCACCCAACACAGGGGACTATGGCTACACCTTC
-	-	TRBJ2-2	TRBV5-1	CASSNPGAGELFF	TGCGCCAGCAGCAACCCGGGAGCCGGGGAGCTGTTTTTT
once	-	TRBJ1-2	TRBV4-1	CASSQEIGSGGNYGYTF	TGCGCCAGCAGCCAAGAGATCGGGTCTGGAGGGAACTATGGCTACACCTTC
-	-	TRBJ2-1	TRBV20-1	CSARADEQFF	TGCAGTGCTAGAGCGGATGAGCAGTTCTTC
-	TRBD2	TRBJ2-2	TRBV7-2	CASSRGLAGAIGELFF	TGTGCCAGCAGCCGAGGACTAGCGGGGGCGATCGGGGAGCTGTTTTTT
-	TRBD2	TRBJ2-3	TRBV6-5	CASRWTSGGTDTQYF	TGTGCCAGCAGATGGACTAGCGGGGGAACAGATACGCAGTATTTT
-	TRBD1	TRBJ1-4	TRBV19	CASSSGQKLNEKLFF	TGTGCCAGTAGTTCGGGACAGAAGCTAAATGAAAAACTGTTTTTT
-	TRBD1	TRBJ1-6	TRBV12-5	CASGSGQNNSPLHF	TGTGCTAGTGGTTCGGGACAGAATAATTCACCCCTCCACTTT
once	-	TRBJ1-1	TRBV14	CASSQWRVRVPMNTEAFF	TGTGCCAGCAGCCAATGGAGGGTGAGGGTTCCCATGAACACTGAAGCTTTCTTT
-	-	TRBJ2-1	TRBV7-2	CASSLSFNEQFF	TGTGCCAGCAGCTTAAGCTTCAATGAGCAGTTCTTC
-	-	TRBJ2-3	TRBV29-1	CSTRGRLAADTQYF	TGCAGCACACGGGGGAGGCTAGCTGCAGATACGCAGTATTTT
-	TRBD1	TRBJ1-2	TRBV13	CASSLGRLSGQGLFNYGYTF	TGTGCCAGCAGCTTAGGTCGCTTATCGGGACAGGGTTTATTTAACTATGGCTACACCTTC
-	TRBD1	TRBJ1-2	TRBV5-1	CASNIEGANYGYTF	TGCGCCAGCAACATCGAGGGGGCAAACTATGGCTACACCTTC
-	TRBD1	TRBJ1-2	TRBV10-2	CASRKEAHRGIGYTF	TGCGCCAGCAGAAAAGAAGCTCACAGGGGGATTGGCTACACCTTC
-	-	TRBJ1-6	TRBV27	CASSFGIGGSPLHF	TGTGCCAGCAGTTTCGGTATAGGAGGATCACCCCTCCACTTT
-	-	TRBJ2-6	TRBV6-4	CASSPFSGANVLTF	TGTGCCAGCTCTCCGTTCTCTGGGGCCAACGTCCTGACTTTC
-	TRBD1	TRBJ1-1	TRBV11-3	CASSPRTGGTEAFF	TGTGCCAGCAGCCCCAGGACAGGGGGCACTGAAGCTTTCTTT
-	TRBD1	TRBJ1-6	TRBV19	CASSQGQGDSPLHF	TGTGCCAGTAGTCAAGGACAGGGAGATTCACCCCTCCACTTT
-	TRBD2	TRBJ2-7	TRBV29-1	CSATRSTGGSYEQYF	TGCAGCGCTACGAGATCTACGGGGGGCTCCTACGAGCAGTACTTC
-	TRBD2	TRBJ2-7	TRBV15	CATSRVDGGAYEQYF	TGTGCCACCAGCAGAGTCGACGGGGGGGCTTACGAGCAGTACTTC
once	TRBD1	TRBJ2-2	TRBV7-9	CASSAGTGNTGELFF	TGTGCCAGCAGCGCCGGGACAGGGAACACCGGGGAGCTGTTTTTT
-	-	TRBJ1-1	TRBV5-1	CASSLAYGSTGEAFF	TGCGCCAGCAGCTTGGCCTACGGGTCCACGGGTGAAGCTTTCTTT
-	TRBD2	TRBJ2-1	TRBV4-3	CASSFRGGSEQFF	TGCGCCAGCAGCTTTCGGGGGGGAAGTGAGCAGTTCTTC
-	-	TRBJ2-7	TRBV6-4	CAREGDVVGF	TGTGCCAGAGAGGGGGACGTCGTAGGCTTC
-	-	TRBJ1-1	TRBV28	CASRETRGRGTEAFF	TGTGCCAGCAGGGAAACGCGGGGGCGCGGTACTGAAGCTTTCTTT
-	-	TRBJ1-4	TRBV4-2	CASSQEGATNEKLFF	TGTGCCAGCAGCCAAGAGGGAGCAACTAATGAAAAACTGTTTTTT
-	-	TRBJ2-1	TRBV5-1	CASSLAVFNEQFF	TGCGCCAGCAGCTTGGCTGTTTTCAATGAGCAGTTCTTC
-	TRBD2	TRBJ2-3	TRBV10-3	CAISDRTSGGSDTQYF	TGTGCCATCAGTGATCGGACTAGCGGGGGCTCAGATACGCAGTATTTT
-	TRBD1	TRBJ2-1	TRBV4-3	CASSLEAVAGTGYNEQFF	TGCGCCAGCAGCCTAGAGGCCGTAGCCGGGACAGGGTACAATGAGCAGTTCTTC
-	TRBD1	TRBJ1-5	TRBV19	CASRRTGDSSNQPQHF	TGTGCCAGTAGACGGACAGGGGATTCTAGCAATCAGCCCCAGCATTTT
-	-	TRBJ2-3	TRBV19	CASSISGGRTDTQYF	TGTGCCAGTAGTATCTCGGGGGGCAGAACAGATACGCAGTATTTT
-	TRBD1	TRBJ1-4	TRBV10-2	CASSEVGGSGEKLFF	TGCGCCAGCAGTGAAGTAGGGGGCTCTGGTGAAAAACTGTTTTTT
-	-	TRBJ2-3	TRBV18	CASSPRRAQTEQYF	TGTGCCAGCTCACCACGGAGGGCGCAGACAGAGCAGTATTTT
-	-	TRBJ1-1	TRBV30	CAWSSAEAFF	TGTGCCTGGAGTTCAGCTGAAGCTTTCTTT
-	TRBD1	TRBJ1-3	TRBV10-3	CAISETTGRNTIYF	TGTGCCATCAGCGAGACGACAGGGCGAAACACCATATATTTT
-	-	TRBJ1-1	TRBV9	CASSGTLGAMNTEAFF	TGTGCCAGCAGTGGGACATTAGGGGCCATGAACACTGAAGCTTTCTTT
-	TRBD2	TRBJ2-1	TRBV2	CASSALTSGGEQFF	TGTGCCAGCAGTGCCCTGACTAGCGGGGGTGAGCAGTTCTTC
-	-	TRBJ2-7	TRBV6-5	CASRGRQGLGYEQYF	TGTGCCAGCAGAGGCCGACAGGGACTAGGCTACGAGCAGTACTTC
once	TRBD1	TRBJ1-1	TRBV30	CAWRGQGITEAFF	TGTGCCTGGAGGGGACAGGGGATCACTGAAGCTTTCTTT
-	-	TRBJ2-7	TRBV13	CASSLGQGGGYEQYF	TGTGCCAGCAGCTTAGGCCAGGGGGGCGGCTACGAGCAGTACTTC
few	-	TRBJ1-5	TRBV18	CASSPQGWGGQPQHF	TGTGCCAGCTCCCCACAGGGCTGGGGGGGGCAGCCCCAGCATTTT
-	TRBD1	TRBJ1-2	TRBV19	CASSTGTGGSGYTF	TGTGCCAGTAGCACCGGGACAGGGGGCAGTGGCTACACCTTC
-	TRBD1	TRBJ2-7	TRBV30	CAWKGQGVAGPAYEQYF	TGTGCCTGGAAGGGACAGGGGGTAGCGGGACCAGCCTACGAGCAGTACTTC
-	-	TRBJ1-1	TRBV6-1	CASSLQSINTEAFF	TGTGCCAGCAGTTTACAGTCGATTAACACTGAAGCTTTCTTT
once	TRBD1	TRBJ2-3	TRBV7-6	CASSAGAGTGGTDTQYF	TGTGCCAGCAGCGCCGGGGCCGGGACAGGGGGCACAGATACGCAGTATTTT
once	-	TRBJ2-1	TRBV30	CAWSGRADYNEQFF	TGTGCCTGGAGTGGGAGGGCGGACTACAATGAGCAGTTCTTC
once	-	TRBJ1-2	TRBV12-5	CASGLLAIGSQGFYGYTF	TGTGCTAGTGGTTTGCTCGCCATCGGGAGCCAGGGATTTTATGGCTACACCTTC
-	-	TRBJ2-7	TRBV6-1	CASILRWRYF	TGTGCCAGCATTCTCAGGTGGCGGTACTTC
-	TRBD1	TRBJ1-4	TRBV25-1	CASSHTGAEKLFF	TGTGCCAGCAGTCACACAGGGGCCGAAAAACTGTTTTTT